This T cell receptor beta chain was obtained from a study of CD8+ T cells in alopecia areata. Study observations and caveats: Many expanded lesional clones persisted during tofacitinib (in both scalp and blood). Mice gave a clearer picture of TCR sharing than patients did, possibly for HLA-related reasons.

In the case of this clone: The antigen is not known. The same CDR3 arises from other DNA sequences in this sample as well.

Sequencing used cDNA as its template, made by extracting RNA and reverse transcribing it. Profiling relied on immunoSEQ multiplex PCR, and the TCRdb table lists in-frame clones only, not all of them. The sample has about 200,000 clones; 45% to 65% are singletons. As for treatment: oral pan-JAK inhibitor, 5-10 mg twice daily. Trimming removed 3 bases from V and 1 base from J, with 3 bases in between. The V gene's germline CDR1 is SNHLY and CDR2 FYNNEI. The CDR3 has 13 amino acids. Material: CD4+ T cells sorted from blood, obtained at week 4, from a patient treated with tofacitinib. The receptor was derived from a human donor with alopecia areata. The chain combines TRBV2 with TRBJ2-2; no definite D call. The CDR3 nucleotides read TGTGCCAGCAGTGAGGGGAACACCGGGGAGCTGTTTTTT. This sequence encodes CASSEGNTGELFF.